This T cell receptor (beta chain) is from a study of T cell repertoires in cytomegalovirus infection. Study information: Peptides in the study included HLA-C-restricted and HLA-B-restricted CMV epitopes. A matching HLA type, together with CMV infection, was signaled by public TCR beta signatures. Broader study findings: CMV-specific TCR beta clonotypes restricted by HLA-C dominated the ex vivo response.

TCRdb re-called the reads with MiXCR, one entry per CDR3 protein. The sample lists roughly 78,000 distinct CDR3 sequences; about 37% were seen once. Note on this clonotype: Antigen: not known.

Germline CDR1 reads SGHAT; CDR2 reads FQNNGV. Trimming removed 5 bases from V and 8 bases from J; junction bases left unmatched: 6. The CDR3 loop spans 15 amino acids. The specimen comprised CD8+ T cells from cultured PBMCs, sampled from culture after CMV antigen stimulation. The sequence came from a human donor in good health (CMV status not recorded). Some clones in this sample may be carry-over from other donors' samples. This sequence joins TRBV11-2 and TRBJ2-1, with 13 bases that match TRBD2. As DNA, the CDR3 is TGTGCCAGCAGCCCCGGGACTAGCGGGGTTGATGAGCAGTTCTTC. Amino acids: CASSPGTSGVDEQFF.